This entry features one T cell receptor (beta chain) sequence. These data belong to a study of blood T cells in healthy people across ages. Then a second PCR, running roughly 7 to 11 cycles, was carried out with a sample-barcoded 5' primer and a J-beta primer mix. TCRdb recomputed calls from the 5' RACE reads with MiXCR, one row per CDR3 protein. This sample carries 720,000 or so distinct CDR3 sequences, roughly two fifths of them seen once, and the ten largest clones take approximately 29%. This CDR3 is 16 amino acids long. V was trimmed by 6 bases and J by 0 bases, leaving 14 bases between them. The germline V gene encodes CDR1 MNHNS and CDR2 SASEGT.

V is TRBV6-1 and J is TRBJ1-4; weak D call: TRBD1 (6 bases). What was sequenced was blood. The source of this sequence is a man aged 80 or over in good health. CDR3 sequence: CASSFGQITTNEKLFF. The CDR3 region has the DNA TGTGCCAGCAGCTTCGGACAGATCACAACTAATGAAAAACTGTTTTTT.